These 26 T cell receptor beta chains came from one sample sequenced in a study of blood T cell repertoires in COVID-19. Clones were sequenced by immunoSEQ multiplex PCR, and TCRdb holds only the in-frame ones, with some missing. Among around 150,000 clones, approximately 80% were seen once, and the ten largest hold more than 4.5%. Sequenced input: PBMCs or T cells enriched from blood (not recorded which). These receptors all come from an older man who had been exposed to COVID-19.

This chain uses TRBV5-1 with TRBJ2-1; D gene uncertain. The CDR3 has 14 residues. The germline V and J ends were trimmed by 1 base and 9 bases, with 14 bases remaining between them. Germline assignment: CDR1 SGHRS and CDR2 YFSETQ. The CDR3 region has the DNA TGCGCCAGCAGCTTGCTTGCCAAGAGTAGTGAGCAGTTCTTC. It is translated as CASSLLAKSSEQFF.

The V call is TRBV5-1, the J call TRBJ2-7; 7 bases line up with TRBD1. CDR1 and CDR2 from the germline V gene are SGHRS and YFSETQ. The V gene end was trimmed by 1 base and the J gene end by 7 bases; junction bases not matched to a gene: 5. CDR3 size: 13 residues. The CDR3 nucleotides are TGCGCCAGCAGCTTGCAACAGGGGCTGGAGCAGTACTTC. Protein sequence: CASSLQQGLEQYF.

The J gene is TRBJ2-7, the V gene TRBV30, with TRBD1 matching 8 bases. This CDR3 comprises 15 residues. Per the germline V gene, CDR1 is GTSNPN and CDR2 is SVGIG (reference sequence). V lost 2 bases, J lost 4 bases, and 10 bases stayed unmatched. The CDR3 region is CAWSHRGTSWYEQYF. In nucleotides, the CDR3 is TGTGCCTGGAGTCACAGGGGGACCTCTTGGTACGAGCAGTACTTC.

This chain uses TRBV5-1 with TRBJ2-5, with 9 bases that match TRBD1. The V gene end was trimmed by 3 bases and the J gene end by 4 bases; junction bases not matched to a gene: 7. The germline CDR1 and CDR2 sequences are SGHRS and YFSETQ. The length of the CDR3 is 15 residues. CDR3 region: CASSSPGTGIETQYF. In DNA, the CDR3 is TGCGCCAGCAGCTCCCCCGGGACAGGGATAGAGACCCAGTACTTC.

The CDR3 nucleotides are TGTGCCAGCAGCTTCGACTGGTACGAGCAGTACTTC. Its protein is CASSFDWYEQYF. The rearrangement links TRBV5-4 to TRBJ2-7; no definite D call. The V gene's germline CDR1 is SGHNT and CDR2 YYREEE (reference sequence). The CDR3 covers 12 residues. V was shortened by 2 bases and J by 4 bases, with 7 bases between the two germline ends.

The chain uses TRBV5-1 and TRBJ1-4; D possibly corresponds to TRBD1 (5 bases). CDR1 and CDR2 from the germline V gene are SGHRS and YFSETQ. The CDR3 has 14 residues. V gave up 3 bases and J gave up 4 bases, with 10 bases separating them. In DNA form, the CDR3 reads TGCGCCAGCAGCTCGGAGGGGAGTAATGAAAAACTGTTTTTT. This gives the protein CASSSEGSNEKLFF.

V and J are TRBV27 and TRBJ1-4, with 11 bases lining up with TRBD1. Germline V gene lookup returns CDR1 MNHEY and CDR2 SMNVEV (reference sequence). Trimming cost V 4 bases and J 14 bases; bases outside gene matches: 12. The CDR3 length is 15 residues. CDR3 DNA sequence: TGTGCCAGCAGTTCCACCGGGACAGGGGGTTCGAAGCTGTTTTTT. The encoded protein is CASSSTGTGGSKLFF.

The rearrangement joins TRBV4-2 to TRBJ2-1, with 7 positions matching TRBD2. J was trimmed by 2 bases and V by 0 bases; bases with no gene match: 1. Germline V CDR1 and CDR2: LGHNA, YNFKEQ. This CDR3 has 15 amino acids. The CDR3 DNA reads as TGTGCCAGCAGCCAAGAGGGGACTACCTACAATGAGCAGTTCTTC. Its translation: CASSQEGTTYNEQFF.

This chain connects TRBV5-1 to TRBJ2-5; 11 bases line up with TRBD1. The J call could be wrong; TRBJ2-7 is a better fit for the DNA end. The germline CDR1 and CDR2 sequences are SGHRS and YFSETQ. The CDR3 runs to 13 residues. This CDR3 is CASTGTGGYEQYF. In DNA, the CDR3 is TGCGCCAGTACCGGGACAGGGGGCTACGAGCAGTACTTC.

As DNA, the CDR3 is TGCGCCAGCAGCTTGAACACAGGCTCCTACGAGCAGTACTTC. The encoded protein is CASSLNTGSYEQYF. The genes are TRBV5-1 and TRBJ2-7; the D gene is possibly TRBD1 (5 bases). Deletions cut 1 base from V and 0 bases from J, with 8 bases between. The CDR3 has 14 residues. Germline V gene lookup returns CDR1 SGHRS and CDR2 YFSETQ. The whole variable domain, remainder taken from reference TRBV5-1 and TRBJ2-7, is KAGVTQTPRYLIKTRGQQVTLSCSPISGHRSVSWYQQTPGQGLQFLFEYFSETQRNKGNFPGRFSGRQFSNSRSEMNVSTLELGDSALYLCASSLNTGSYEQYFGPGTRLTVT.

The chain carries TRBV18 and TRBJ1-5; 8 bases agree with TRBD1. This CDR3 has 14 residues. Unmatched junction bases numbered 4, after V lost 6 bases and J lost 3 bases. CDR1 and CDR2 (germline): KGHSH, LQKENI. The CDR3 reads CASSQTGDNQPQHF. The CDR3 DNA reads TGTGCCAGCTCCCAGACAGGGGACAATCAGCCCCAGCATTTT.

V and J are TRBV6-5 and TRBJ1-6; 8 bases map to TRBD1. Germline trimming cut 3 bases from V and 4 bases from J; bases unmatched to any gene: 5. CDR1 and CDR2 (germline): MNHEY, SVGAGI. The CDR3 runs to 16 residues. The CDR3 is CASSYSGTGYNSPLHF. The CDR3 nucleotides are TGTGCCAGCAGTTATTCCGGGACAGGTTATAATTCACCCCTCCACTTT.

The rearrangement links TRBV5-4 to TRBJ2-2; 11 bases are a match to TRBD2. The CDR3 covers 17 residues. In germline, CDR1 is SGHNT, CDR2 YYREEE (reference sequence). Trimming cost V 1 base and J 1 base; bases outside gene matches: 3. The CDR3 loop reads CASSLSLAGGNTGELFF. CDR3 in DNA: TGTGCCAGCAGCTTGTCGCTAGCGGGGGGGAACACCGGGGAGCTGTTTTTT.

This sequence joins TRBV7-9 and TRBJ1-1; D is uncertain. Trimming removed 5 bases from V and 4 bases from J, with 11 bases in between. CDR3 length: 13 residues. Looked up from germline, CDR1 is SEHNR and CDR2 is FQNEAQ (reference sequence). The CDR3 loop is CASSDGESTEAFF. Written as DNA, the CDR3 is TGTGCCAGCAGCGACGGGGAAAGCACTGAAGCTTTCTTT. The variable domain in full, with the rest retrieved from reference TRBV7-9 and TRBJ1-1, is DTGVSQNPRHKITKRGQNVTFRCDPISEHNRLYWYRQTLGQGPEFLTYFQNEAQLEKSRLLSDRFSAERPKGSFSTLEIQRTEQGDSAMYLCASSDGESTEAFFGQGTRLTVV.

The genes are TRBV2 and TRBJ2-2; TRBD2 aligns across 12 bases. The CDR3 contains 14 residues. Germline trimming cut 6 bases from V and 8 bases from J; bases unmatched to any gene: 4. CDR1 and CDR2 (germline): SNHLY, FYNNEI. The CDR3 DNA is TGTGCCAGCAGCCCGGGACTAGCGGGTGGGGAGCTGTTTTTT. Residues: CASSPGLAGGELFF.

V gene TRBV9 combines with J gene TRBJ1-3, with 8 bases aligning to TRBD1. Trimming removed 4 bases from V and 4 bases from J; junction bases left unmatched: 4. Germline loops: CDR1 SGDLS, CDR2 YYNGEE. The CDR3 consists of 14 residues. DNA of the CDR3: TGTGCCAGCAGCCAGACAGGGGCCGGAAACACCATATATTTT. It is translated as CASSQTGAGNTIYF.

Written as DNA, the CDR3 is TGTGCCAGCTCACCACTTTCCTCGAACACTGAAGCTTTCTTT. It codes for CASSPLSSNTEAFF. The V and J genes are TRBV18 and TRBJ1-1; D is uncertain. Germline loops: CDR1 KGHSH, CDR2 LQKENI. V dropped 1 base and J dropped 1 base, with 7 bases sitting between them. There are 14 residues in the CDR3.

The chain carries TRBV25-1 and TRBJ2-5; D is uncertain. Trimming removed 6 bases at V and 2 bases at J, with 13 bases between. The CDR3 length is 14 residues. Looked up from germline, CDR1 is MGHDK and CDR2 is SYGVNS. This CDR3 reads CASSPSDRQETQYF. DNA for the CDR3: TGTGCCAGCAGCCCCAGCGATAGGCAAGAGACCCAGTACTTC.

This chain links TRBV19 with TRBJ1-4; D not resolved. Germline CDR1 is LNHDA and CDR2 is SQIVND (reference sequence). V was shortened by 4 bases and J by 0 bases, with 6 bases between the two germline ends. The CDR3 is made up of 14 amino acids. CDR3 sequence (DNA): TGTGCCAGTAGTACTCGTACAACTAATGAAAAACTGTTTTTT. This codes for CASSTRTTNEKLFF.

The CDR3 DNA sequence: TGTGCCAGCAGTTTGGGGGGCCAAGAGACCCAGTACTTC. Residues: CASSLGGQETQYF. This chain connects TRBV12-3 or TRBV12-4 to TRBJ2-5, with D tentatively TRBD2 (6 bases). This CDR3 is 13 amino acids long. Trimming took off 3 bases at V and 1 base at J, with 6 bases between the two ends.

The chain combines TRBV6-7 with TRBJ1-5; 8 bases fit TRBD1. TRBV6-7 is an open reading frame whose function is uncertain. The CDR3 consists of 21 residues. Trimming took 3 bases from V and 0 from J; bases not matched to a gene: 19. The CDR3 reads CASSYTHLPWTGSFSNQPQHF. CDR3 nucleotide sequence: TGTGCCAGCAGTTATACTCACCTTCCCTGGACAGGGAGTTTTAGCAATCAGCCCCAGCATTTT.

V gene TRBV18 combines with J gene TRBJ2-5, with TRBD1 as a possible D gene (6 bases). The CDR3 sequence is 14 residues long. Germline V gene lookup returns CDR1 KGHSH and CDR2 LQKENI. Trimming took 3 bases from V and 4 from J, leaving 12 bases between them. In DNA form, the CDR3 reads TGTGCCAGCTCACCGGATACAGGGAGAGAGACCCAGTACTTC. This encodes CASSPDTGRETQYF.

CDR3 in DNA: TGTGCCAGCAGCCCGGGCGGGGGCTACTACAATGAGCAGTTCTTC. Amino acids: CASSPGGGYYNEQFF. The chain employs TRBV7-7 and TRBJ2-1; maybe TRBD2 (7 bases). CDR3 size: 15 residues. V shed 5 bases and J shed 3 bases, with 14 bases lying between them. The germline gives CDR1 SSHAT, CDR2 FNYEAQ (reference sequence).

The V gene is TRBV28, the J gene TRBJ1-2; D unclear. Trimming left V 6 bases short and J 4 bases short, with 12 bases between. The CDR3 is made up of 13 amino acids. Per the germline V gene, CDR1 is MDHEN and CDR2 is SYDVKM. The CDR3 coding sequence is TGTGCCAGCAGACGGGGATCAGGCTATGGCTACACCTTC. Its translation is CASRRGSGYGYTF.

The chain links TRBV19 to TRBJ2-7; D unresolved. CDR1 and CDR2 from the germline V gene are LNHDA and SQIVND (reference sequence). The V gene lost 3 bases and the J gene lost 0 bases, with 12 bases spanning the gap. The CDR3 sequence is 15 residues long. Here the CDR3 DNA reads TGTGCCAGTAGTATCTCGGCGCGGAGCTCCTACGAGCAGTACTTC. It encodes CASSISARSSYEQYF.

V is TRBV7-9 and J is TRBJ1-5; D uncertain. Trimming removed 5 bases from V and 4 bases from J, with 15 bases in between. The germline CDR1 and CDR2 sequences are SEHNR and FQNEAQ (reference sequence). The length of the CDR3 is 15 residues. The CDR3 here is CASSSYREQNQPQHF. The CDR3 region has the DNA TGTGCCAGCAGCAGTTACCGGGAGCAGAATCAGCCCCAGCATTTT.